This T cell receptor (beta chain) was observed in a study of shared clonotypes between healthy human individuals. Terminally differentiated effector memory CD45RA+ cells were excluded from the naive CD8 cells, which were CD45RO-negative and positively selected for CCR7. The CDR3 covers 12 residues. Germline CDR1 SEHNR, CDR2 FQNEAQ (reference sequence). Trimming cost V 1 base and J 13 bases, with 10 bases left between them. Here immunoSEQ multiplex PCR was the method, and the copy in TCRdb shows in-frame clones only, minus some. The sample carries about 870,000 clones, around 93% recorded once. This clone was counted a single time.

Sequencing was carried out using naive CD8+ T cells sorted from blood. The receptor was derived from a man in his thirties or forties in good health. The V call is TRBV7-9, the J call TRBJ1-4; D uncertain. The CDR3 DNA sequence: TGTGCCAGCAGCTTAGGCGGGATTAGACTGTTTTTT. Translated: CASSLGGIRLFF. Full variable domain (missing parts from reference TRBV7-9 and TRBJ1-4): DTGVSQNPRHKITKRGQNVTFRCDPISEHNRLYWYRQTLGQGPEFLTYFQNEAQLEKSRLLSDRFSAERPKGSFSTLEIQRTEQGDSAMYLCASSLGGIRLFFGSGTQLSVL.